This T cell receptor (beta chain) is drawn from a study of blood T cells in healthy people across ages. A second about 7 to 12 cycle PCR used barcoded and J-beta primers. TCRdb analysed the 5' RACE reads with MiXCR anew, one entry per CDR3 protein. The table shows about 1.5 million distinct CDR3 sequences, with approximately 43% occurring only once. Details on this clonotype: Its antigen is not known.

Whenever a sample was processed, at least 6 million PBMCs were isolated. CDR1 and CDR2 from the germline V gene are MGHRA and YSYEKL. The length of the CDR3 is 15 residues. V was cut by 2 bases and J by 6 bases, with 13 bases left in between. Study results and caveats: Aged donors had fewer naive CD4+ cells and lower diversity than long-lived donors. Estimates based on one million T cells were treated as lower bounds. Changes in expanded clonotypes were possibly confounded, as the CMV status of donors was unknown.

Sequencing was performed on blood. The genes are TRBV4-1 and TRBJ1-4; D gene unclear. This clonotype was sampled from a young woman in good health. The CDR3 loop is CASSQLGLLHEKLFF. The CDR3 nucleotides are TGCGCCAGCAGCCAATTAGGGCTGCTGCATGAAAAACTGTTTTTT.